Listed below are T cell receptor beta chains from one sample, sequenced in a study of patients and donors after allogeneic stem cell transplantation. TCRdb re-analysed the RT-PCR reads in MiXCR, keeping a single row per CDR3 protein. The data hold about a million distinct CDR3 sequences, with roughly 18% observed a single time. The sequenced sample was blood, either unsorted or a sorted T cell fraction (not recorded which). The receptors stem from a human donor who was either an allogeneic HSCT recipient or a stem cell or donor lymphocyte infusion donor (not recorded which). It is not recorded whose cells these are; they may come from a transplant donor. Both conserved end residues are part of each CDR3. Each record gives: D gene, V gene, clone size, J gene, CDR3 DNA, CDR3 protein. A D gene is named only where the DNA matches it firmly. Clone size is given for some rows only: seen once, a few or many times, or a class if the clone is expanded.

TRBD2	TRBV9	.	TRBJ2-7	TGTGCCAGCAGCCCTACTAGCGCCAGCTCCTACGAGCAGTACTTC	CASSPTSASSYEQYF
.	TRBV4-2	.	TRBJ2-1	TGTGCCAGCAGCCAAGTGAGTTGGGATGAGCAGTTCTTC	CASSQVSWDEQFF
.	TRBV20-1	few	TRBJ2-3	TGCAGTGCTAGGGTGGCTAGCTGGGCAGATACGCAGTATTTT	CSARVASWADTQYF
.	TRBV20-1	few	TRBJ2-7	TGCAGTGCTGTGGGTCCAGGTCTTTACGAGCAGTACTTC	CSAVGPGLYEQYF
.	TRBV7-9	few	TRBJ1-1	TGTGCCAGCAGCCCCCGCAGGGGTGGCACTGAAGCTTTCTTT	CASSPRRGGTEAFF
.	TRBV7-8	.	TRBJ2-1	TGTGCCAGCAGCTCAAAACGGACCTTATACAATGAGCAGTTCTTC	CASSSKRTLYNEQFF
.	TRBV5-5	few	TRBJ1-4	TGTGCCAGCAGCCGCGGGAAAATTCATGAAAAACTGTTTTTT	CASSRGKIHEKLFF
TRBD1	TRBV4-1	.	TRBJ1-2	TGCGCCAGCAGCCAAACTTACAGGGGCTCAGTGTTTCACTATGGCTACACCTTC	CASSQTYRGSVFHYGYTF
.	TRBV25-1	many	TRBJ1-6	TGTGCCAGCAGTGAATTCATGGGGCAGGGAAATTCACCCCTCCACTTT	CASSEFMGQGNSPLHF
.	TRBV30	.	TRBJ1-1	TGTGCCTGGAGTTCTTGGGGTTCGAACACTGAAGCTTTCTTT	CAWSSWGSNTEAFF
.	TRBV20-1	few	TRBJ2-4	TGCAGTGCTTCCCCAAGGATTGTAGCCAAAAACATTCAGTACTTC	CSASPRIVAKNIQYF
.	TRBV20-1	few	TRBJ1-2	TGCAGTGCTAGAGAGGAACAGAGTTATGGCTACACCTTC	CSAREEQSYGYTF
TRBD2	TRBV20-1	.	TRBJ2-1	TGCAGTGCTAGAGATGCGCGGCCGGGAGGGGGAAATGAGCAGTTCTTC	CSARDARPGGGNEQFF
TRBD2	TRBV6-5	few	TRBJ2-2	TGTGCCAGCAGTTATCCCGGACTAGCGAAGAACACCGGGGAGCTGTTTTTT	CASSYPGLAKNTGELFF
.	TRBV6-2/TRBV6-3	few	TRBJ2-7	TGTGCCAACCCGGCAGGGGGGGCGGGCTACGAGCAGTACTTC	CANPAGGAGYEQYF
.	TRBV4-3	.	TRBJ2-7	TGCGCCAGCAGCCAAGGACGGACACGGGCCTACGAGCAGTACTTC	CASSQGRTRAYEQYF
.	TRBV2	.	TRBJ1-3	TGTGCCAGCCGGGGGACTGGAAACACCATATATTTT	CASRGTGNTIYF
.	TRBV24-1	.	TRBJ2-3	TGTGCCACCAGTGATTCCCGGACTGCTGGGACGCAGTATTTT	CATSDSRTAGTQYF
TRBD1	TRBV2	.	TRBJ1-6	TGTGCCAGCAGGGGGACAGGTCAAGTATATTCACCCCTCCACTTT	CASRGTGQVYSPLHF
TRBD2	TRBV27	few	TRBJ2-5	TGTGCCAGCAGTCCACTAGCGAATCAAGAGACCCAGTACTTC	CASSPLANQETQYF
.	TRBV5-1	many	TRBJ2-7	TGTGCCAGCAGTTTATACAGGGCCTACGAGCAGTACTTC	CASSLYRAYEQYF
.	TRBV12-3/TRBV12-4	.	TRBJ2-1	TGTGCCAGCAGTTCCTTTCGGACTACCTCCTACAATGAGCAGTTCTTC	CASSSFRTTSYNEQFF
TRBD2	TRBV20-1	.	TRBJ2-4	TGCAGTGCTAGAGTTACGGGGGGAAACATTCAGTACTTC	CSARVTGGNIQYF
TRBD2	TRBV24-1	few	TRBJ2-5	TGTGCCACCAGTGAAAGCGGGAGGGGCGCGACCCAGTACTTC	CATSESGRGATQYF
TRBD2	TRBV20-1	few	TRBJ2-7	TGCAGTCCAGCGGGACGCAGCTACGAGCAGTACTTC	CSPAGRSYEQYF
.	TRBV7-6	.	TRBJ2-7	TGTGCCAGCAGCTCCCTAGTGGGGACGGGTTCGATCACCTCTAGCTCCTACGAGCAGTACTTC	CASSSLVGTGSITSSSYEQYF
TRBD1	TRBV4-2	.	TRBJ1-1	TGTGCCAGCAGCCGGGACAGCGGGAACACTGAAGCTTTCTTT	CASSRDSGNTEAFF
.	TRBV9	few	TRBJ2-5	TGTGCCAGCAGCCTCCTCACACAGGGTTCGGAGACCCAGTACTTC	CASSLLTQGSETQYF
TRBD2	TRBV12-3/TRBV12-4	many	TRBJ2-3	TGTGCCAGCACCCTGAGCGGGAATGGCCCGTCGCAGTATTTT	CASTLSGNGPSQYF
.	TRBV30	.	TRBJ2-6	TGTGCCTGGAGTGGGGAAGGCGGGGCCAACGTCCTGACTTTC	CAWSGEGGANVLTF
TRBD2	TRBV5-1	.	TRBJ2-1	TGCGCCAGCAGCCGTCGGACTAGCGGGAGTCAGAATGAGCAGTTCTTC	CASSRRTSGSQNEQFF
.	TRBV6-6	few	TRBJ2-5	TGTGCCAGCAGGTCCCCGCGGGAGACCCAGTACTTC	CASRSPRETQYF
.	TRBV20-1	few	TRBJ2-3	TGCAGCGTCATAGGAGGGGAAGATACGCAGTATTTT	CSVIGGEDTQYF
.	TRBV12-3/TRBV12-4	many	TRBJ2-2	TGTGCCAGCAGTTTAGAAGGGGTCAACACCGGGGAGCTGTTTTTT	CASSLEGVNTGELFF
TRBD1	TRBV5-1	.	TRBJ2-7	TGCGCCAGCAGCAAAGGCGGACAGGGGGTATACGAGCAGTACTTC	CASSKGGQGVYEQYF
TRBD1	TRBV15	few	TRBJ1-1	TGTGCCACCCAGCCCCGAGACAGGGACTTGAACACTGAAGCTTTCTTT	CATQPRDRDLNTEAFF
TRBD2	TRBV12-3/TRBV12-4	.	TRBJ2-2	TGTGCCAGCAGACAAGCGGGAGGGCCTAACGGGGAGCTGTTTTTT	CASRQAGGPNGELFF
.	TRBV25-1	few	TRBJ2-1	TGTGCCAGCAGTGACGGAACTGGGAATGAGCAGTTCTTC	CASSDGTGNEQFF
TRBD1	TRBV20-1	few	TRBJ1-3	TGCAGTGCTACCGACAGGGGAGGAAACACCATATATTTT	CSATDRGGNTIYF
.	TRBV6-2/TRBV6-3	few	TRBJ2-3	TGTGCCAGCAGCCGAGGCTCAAGCGGGCCCACAGATACGCAGTATTTT	CASSRGSSGPTDTQYF
TRBD1	TRBV20-1	.	TRBJ2-7	TGCAGTTCCCAACACCTTGACAGGGACTACGAGCAGTACTTC	CSSQHLDRDYEQYF
.	TRBV9	.	TRBJ1-1	TGTGCCAGCAGCGAGAGATTGGGGACTGAAGCTTTCTTT	CASSERLGTEAFF
TRBD1	TRBV28	.	TRBJ2-3	TGTGCCAGCAGCCATGACAGGGTCGGAGATACGCAGTATTTT	CASSHDRVGDTQYF
TRBD1	TRBV7-6	few	TRBJ1-2	TGTGCCAGCAGGGGCTGGGACAGGGGTGGCTACACCTTC	CASRGWDRGGYTF
.	TRBV7-3	few	TRBJ2-3	TGTGCCAGCAGCTTAAACAACGGGATTGGAGGGGATACGCAGTATTTT	CASSLNNGIGGDTQYF
TRBD2	TRBV7-3	few	TRBJ2-2	TGTGCCAGCAGCTTAAGTAGCGGGAATACCGGGGAGCTGTTTTTT	CASSLSSGNTGELFF
.	TRBV7-2	.	TRBJ2-5	TGTGCCAGCAGCCCCCGGGGGGCTAAGGGAGAGACCCAGTACTTC	CASSPRGAKGETQYF
.	TRBV29-1	many	TRBJ2-2	TGCAGCGCAGGGAACGCGAACACCGGGGAGCTGTTTTTT	CSAGNANTGELFF
.	TRBV12-3/TRBV12-4	few	TRBJ1-1	TGTGCCAGCAGCCGGACATTGGGGGTTGGCGAAGCTTTCTTT	CASSRTLGVGEAFF
TRBD2	TRBV4-3	few	TRBJ2-3	TGCGCCAGCAGCCCTTCAGGAGCGGGGGACCCCACAGATACGCAGTATTTT	CASSPSGAGDPTDTQYF